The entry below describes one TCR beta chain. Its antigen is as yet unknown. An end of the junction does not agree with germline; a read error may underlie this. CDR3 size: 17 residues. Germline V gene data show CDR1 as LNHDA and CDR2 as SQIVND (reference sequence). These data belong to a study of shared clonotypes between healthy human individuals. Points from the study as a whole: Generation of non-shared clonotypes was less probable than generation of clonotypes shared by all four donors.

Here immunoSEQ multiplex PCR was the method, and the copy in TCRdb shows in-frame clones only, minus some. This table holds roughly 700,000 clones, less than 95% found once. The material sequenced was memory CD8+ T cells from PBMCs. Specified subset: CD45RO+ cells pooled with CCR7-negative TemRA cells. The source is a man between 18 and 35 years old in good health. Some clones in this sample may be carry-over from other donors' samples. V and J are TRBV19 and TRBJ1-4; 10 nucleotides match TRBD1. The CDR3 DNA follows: TGTGCCGGTAGTGCCCGGGACAGGGGCCTCACTAATGAAAAACTGTTTTTT. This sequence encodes CAGSARDRGLTNEKLFF.